These 21 T cell receptor beta chains were all obtained from the same sample, sequenced in a study of follicular helper T cells after annual influenza vaccination. Profiling relied on immunoSEQ multiplex PCR, and the TCRdb table lists in-frame clones only, not all of them. The sample includes 11,000 to 15,000 clones, about four fifths of them seen just once. Time point noted: 2015-2016 season, pre-vaccination. The sample was CXCR5- memory CD4+ T cells sorted from blood, taken on the day of influenza vaccination. The receptors originated from an adult who received the influenza vaccine.

This chain links TRBV18 with TRBJ1-1; the match to TRBD1 covers 7 bases. Germline CDR1 reads KGHSH; CDR2 reads LQKENI. The CDR3 runs 14 residues. Germline trimming cut 4 bases from V and 0 bases from J; bases unmatched to any gene: 2. The CDR3, as DNA: TGTGCCAGCTCACTCGGGACAGTGAACACTGAAGCTTTCTTT. Translated, it gives CASSLGTVNTEAFF.

The chain links TRBV5-4 to TRBJ1-4; D ambiguous. The length of the CDR3 is 14 residues. V lost 2 bases and J lost 7, with 12 bases in between. The germline gives CDR1 SGHNT, CDR2 YYREEE (reference sequence). The CDR3 DNA sequence: TGTGCCAGCAGCTTCGGGAGTCCTGGTGAAAAACTGTTTTTT. Amino acids: CASSFGSPGEKLFF.

V and J are TRBV9 and TRBJ2-1, with D possibly matching TRBD2 (7 bases). This CDR3 has 20 residues. Per germline, CDR1 SGDLS and CDR2 YYNGEE. V lost 3 bases to trimming and J lost 1 base, with 26 bases between them. CDR3 sequence: CASSAPELGGRTHSYNEQFF. Written as DNA, the CDR3 is TGTGCCAGCAGCGCGCCGGAACTGGGGGGGCGGACTCATTCCTACAATGAGCAGTTCTTC.

The chain is built from TRBV18 and TRBJ2-7, with D unclear. Germline values: CDR1 KGHSH, CDR2 LQKENI. The CDR3 contains 15 residues. V shed 6 bases and J shed 0 bases, with 15 bases lying between them. CDR3: CASSPIQVSSYEQYF. CDR3 DNA: TGTGCCAGCTCTCCGATCCAGGTGAGCTCCTACGAGCAGTACTTC.

The J gene is TRBJ2-7, the V gene TRBV30, with 8 bases identical to TRBD1. The germline CDR1 and CDR2 sequences are GTSNPN and SVGIG (reference sequence). CDR3 length equals 12 residues. Trimming cost V 0 bases and J 13 bases; bases outside gene matches: 8. The CDR3 DNA reads as TGTGCCTGGAGTGTACCGCAGGGGGCCCACTACTTC. Its protein is CAWSVPQGAHYF.

The rearrangement joins TRBV18 to TRBJ1-5; TRBD1 matches at 9 bases. V shed 3 bases and J 0 bases; nucleotides not matched to a gene: 9. This CDR3 has 18 amino acids. The V gene's germline CDR1 is KGHSH and CDR2 LQKENI. The CDR3 spells CASSPSGTGTYSNQPQHF. In DNA form, the CDR3 reads TGTGCCAGCTCACCTTCCGGGACAGGGACTTATAGCAATCAGCCCCAGCATTTT. The whole variable domain, remainder taken from reference TRBV18 and TRBJ1-5, is NAGVMQNPRHLVRRRGQEARLRCSPMKGHSHVYWYRQLPEEGLKFMVYLQKENIIDESGMPKERFSAEFPKEGPSILRIQQVVRGDSAAYFCASSPSGTGTYSNQPQHFGDGTRLSIL.

The rearrangement joins TRBV4-3 to TRBJ2-6, with TRBD2 identical over 7 bases. The CDR3 has 17 residues. From germline, CDR1 is LGHNA and CDR2 YSLEER. V was clipped by 0 bases and J by 2 bases; unmatched bases: 4. The CDR3 nucleotides are TGCGCCAGCAGCCAAGATCTGGGAGGGGCTGGGGCCAACGTCCTGACTTTC. It yields the protein CASSQDLGGAGANVLTF.

The rearrangement joins TRBV28 to TRBJ1-2; TRBD1 agrees at 10 bases. This CDR3 spans 14 amino acids. Per germline, CDR1 MDHEN and CDR2 SYDVKM. V was pared by 6 bases and J by 2 bases, with 3 bases of the junction left unmatched. For the CDR3, the DNA is TGTGCCAGCAGGACAGGGGGCGCGAACTATGGCTACACCTTC. Its protein product is CASRTGGANYGYTF.

The chain combines TRBV2 with TRBJ1-2; TRBD1 matches 7 bases. This CDR3 is built from 15 residues. Germline CDR1 reads SNHLY; CDR2 reads FYNNEI. The V and J ends lost 2 bases and 7 bases, in that order; junction bases with no gene match: 10. The CDR3: CASSEPDRVRGGYTF. For the CDR3, the DNA is TGTGCCAGCAGTGAACCTGACAGGGTGAGGGGTGGCTACACCTTC.

V gene TRBV10-2 combines with J gene TRBJ2-1, with 8 bases that match TRBD2. The V segment lost 4 bases and the J segment 4 bases; nucleotides outside the gene matches: 6. Per the germline V gene, CDR1 is WSHSY and CDR2 is SAAADI. CDR3 length: 15 amino acids. CDR3 bases: TGCGCCAGCAGTGTCTCCGCGGGGGGTTACAATGAGCAGTTCTTC. As protein: CASSVSAGGYNEQFF.

The chain joins TRBV30 to TRBJ1-1; D is undetermined. The CDR3 covers 13 residues. The V and J ends lost 2 bases and 3 bases respectively, with 10 bases between them. Per germline, CDR1 GTSNPN and CDR2 SVGIG (reference sequence). The CDR3 DNA sequence: TGTGCCTGGAGTCTGTGGGGAGACACTGAAGCTTTCTTT. Encoded protein: CAWSLWGDTEAFF.

The CDR3 is CASSSLSSYNEQFF. The CDR3 DNA follows: TGTGCCAGCAGTTCACTTAGCTCCTACAATGAGCAGTTCTTC. The chain combines TRBV28 with TRBJ2-1; the D is unclear. Germline CDR1 MDHEN, CDR2 SYDVKM. The CDR3 covers 14 residues. Deletions cut 4 bases from V and 0 bases from J, with 7 bases between.

The table lists this clone with a few counts. The CDR3 protein is CASSPPGGVASRDTQYF. The CDR3 DNA is TGTGCCAGCAGCCCCCCTGGGGGGGTAGCGAGTAGGGATACGCAGTATTTT. The V gene is TRBV7-3, the J gene TRBJ2-3; 7 bases are shared with TRBD2. The trim removed 5 bases at V and 6 bases at J, leaving 17 bases unmatched. The CDR3 has 17 amino acids. Looked up from germline, CDR1 is SGHTA and CDR2 is FQGTGA.

This chain connects TRBV10-3 to TRBJ2-7, with a possible D match to TRBD1 (5 bases). Germline values: CDR1 ENHRY, CDR2 SYGVKD. V gave up 10 bases and J gave up 4 bases, with 17 bases separating them. The CDR3 length is 13 residues. The CDR3 region is CATTQVQGYEQYF. The CDR3 nucleotides are TGTGCCACGACCCAAGTCCAGGGTTACGAGCAGTACTTC.

The gene calls are TRBV7-2 and TRBJ1-2; 7 bases align to TRBD1. V shed 7 bases and J 4 bases; nucleotides not matched to a gene: 12. CDR1 and CDR2 from the germline V gene are SGHTA and FQGNSA. This CDR3 comprises 15 residues. CDR3 protein: CASTPRTGPSYGYTF. For the CDR3, the DNA is TGTGCCAGCACCCCGAGGACAGGACCATCCTATGGCTACACCTTC. The entire variable domain, with the rest obtained from reference TRBV7-2 and TRBJ1-2, is as follows: GAGVSQSPSNKVTEKGKDVELRCDPISGHTALYWYRQSLGQGLEFLIYFQGNSAPDKSGLPSDRFSAERTGGSVSTLTIQRTQQEDSAVYLCASTPRTGPSYGYTFGSGTRLTVV.

This chain uses TRBV7-2 with TRBJ2-5, with a tentative D call TRBD2 (5 bases). The CDR3 totals 13 residues. With 3 bases removed from V and 6 bases from J, the gap between germline ends came to 11 bases. Looked up from germline, CDR1 is SGHTA and CDR2 is FQGNSA. The CDR3, as DNA: TGTGCCAGCAGCTTCCCCGGGGAAAAGACCCAGTACTTC. Protein sequence: CASSFPGEKTQYF. The full variable domain, its missing parts supplied by reference TRBV7-2 and TRBJ2-5, is GAGVSQSPSNKVTEKGKDVELRCDPISGHTALYWYRQSLGQGLEFLIYFQGNSAPDKSGLPSDRFSAERTGGSVSTLTIQRTQQEDSAVYLCASSFPGEKTQYFGPGTRLLVL.

The chain is built from TRBV19 and TRBJ1-6; D remains unclear. This CDR3 comprises 15 residues. V dropped 6 bases and J dropped 5 bases, with 14 bases sitting between them. Per the germline V gene, CDR1 is LNHDA and CDR2 is SQIVND (reference sequence). The DNA of the CDR3 is TGTGCCAGTAGCAGCCGGGGTATAAATAATTCACCCCTCCACTTT. Translation gives CASSSRGINNSPLHF. The whole variable domain, filled in from reference TRBV19 and TRBJ1-6, reads DGGITQSPKYLFRKEGQNVTLSCEQNLNHDAMYWYRQDPGQGLRLIYYSQIVNDFQKGDIAEGYSVSREKKESFPLTVTSAQKNPTAFYLCASSSRGINNSPLHFGNGTRLTVT.

This chain uses TRBV10-3 with TRBJ1-3, with a tentative D call TRBD1 (5 bases). This CDR3 region has 15 residues. With 1 base removed from V and 0 bases from J, the gap between germline ends came to 7 bases. Looked up from germline, CDR1 is ENHRY and CDR2 is SYGVKD. As DNA, the CDR3 is TGTGCCATCAGTGAGTGGGGCCTCTCTGGAAACACCATATATTTT. It encodes CAISEWGLSGNTIYF.

This clone has only one observation. The chain is built from TRBV4-2 and TRBJ2-2; D is tentatively TRBD1 or TRBD2 (6 bases each). The CDR3 contains 19 residues. V was cut by 8 bases and J by 0 bases, with 25 bases left in between. From germline, CDR1 is LGHNA and CDR2 YNFKEQ. The CDR3 here is CASGGLRGAKATNTGELFF. The CDR3 DNA reads as TGTGCCAGCGGAGGTTTGAGGGGGGCCAAAGCGACGAACACCGGGGAGCTGTTTTTT.

The CDR3 protein is CSVVPGTGGYGYTF. The CDR3 nucleotides are TGCAGCGTCGTGCCCGGGACAGGGGGGTATGGCTACACCTTC. The chain links TRBV29-1 to TRBJ1-2; TRBD1 matches at 11 bases. Trimming cost V 6 bases and J 5 bases; bases outside gene matches: 8. Germline V lookup: CDR1 SQVTM, CDR2 ANQGSEA. The CDR3 is made up of 14 amino acids.

This chain uses TRBV7-2 with TRBJ2-1, with 9 bases that match TRBD2. V dropped 2 bases and J dropped 5; count of bases not matched to a gene: 7. Per germline, CDR1 SGHTA and CDR2 FQGNSA. The CDR3 covers 16 residues. The CDR3 DNA is TGTGCCAGCAGCTTAAAACCTAGCGGGGTTAACAATGAGCAGTTCTTC. Its translation: CASSLKPSGVNNEQFF.